This TCR beta chain was profiled in a study of blood T cell repertoires in COVID-19. Assay used: immunoSEQ multiplex PCR; TCRdb lists only in-frame clones, some missing. The sample has roughly 240,000 clones, around 86% seen once; the top ten hold around 1.5%. Germline V gene data show CDR1 as SGHTA and CDR2 as FQGTGA. V lost 2 bases, J lost 2 bases, and 11 bases lay in between. The CDR3 runs 15 residues. The chain links TRBV7-3 to TRBJ2-3; a weak D match, TRBD2 (6 bases). The clonotype was recovered from a woman between 55 and 75 years old who had recovered from COVID-19. The sequenced sample was peripheral blood. The CDR3 sequence: CASSLGLPSTDTQYF. The CDR3 nucleotides are TGTGCCAGCAGCTTAGGACTACCCTCCACAGATACGCAGTATTTT.